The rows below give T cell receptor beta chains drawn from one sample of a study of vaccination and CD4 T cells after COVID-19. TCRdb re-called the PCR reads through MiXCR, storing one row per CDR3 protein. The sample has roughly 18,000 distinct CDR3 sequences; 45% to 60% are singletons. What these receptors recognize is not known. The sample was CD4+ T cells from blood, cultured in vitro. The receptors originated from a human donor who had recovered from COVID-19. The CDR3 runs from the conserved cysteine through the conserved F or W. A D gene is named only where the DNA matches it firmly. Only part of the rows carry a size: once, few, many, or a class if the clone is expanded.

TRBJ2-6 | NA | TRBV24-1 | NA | CATSSPDSGANVLTF | TGTGCCACCAGTTCCCCGGACAGTGGGGCCAACGTCCTGACTTTC
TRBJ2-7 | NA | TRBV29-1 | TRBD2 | CSVGTSGLYEQYF | TGCAGCGTCGGGACTAGCGGACTCTACGAGCAGTACTTC
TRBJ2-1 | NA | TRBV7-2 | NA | CASSAHEGYNEQFF | TGTGCCAGCAGCGCGCACGAAGGCTACAATGAGCAGTTCTTC
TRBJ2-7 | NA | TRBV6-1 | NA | CASITVGGVGYEQYF | TGTGCCAGCATCACCGTCGGGGGAGTAGGCTACGAGCAGTACTTC
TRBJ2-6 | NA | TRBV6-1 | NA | CASSESGANVLTF | TGTGCCAGCAGTGAATCTGGGGCCAACGTCCTGACTTTC
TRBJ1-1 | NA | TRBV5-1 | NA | CASSFSGQTNTEAFF | TGCGCCAGCAGCTTTAGCGGCCAGACGAACACTGAAGCTTTCTTT
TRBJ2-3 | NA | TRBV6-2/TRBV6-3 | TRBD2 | CASSEPGLAVHTQYF | TGTGCCAGCAGTGAACCGGGACTAGCAGTCCATACGCAGTATTTT
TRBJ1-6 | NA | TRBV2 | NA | CASSGESSYNSPLHF | TGTGCCAGCAGCGGGGAAAGCTCCTATAATTCACCCCTCCACTTT
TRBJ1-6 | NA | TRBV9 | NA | CASSRDTSGDSPLHF | TGTGCCAGCAGCCGGGACACCTCTGGGGATTCACCCCTCCACTTT
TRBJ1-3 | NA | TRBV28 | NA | CASSRGAAGETIYF | TGTGCCAGCAGTCGCGGGGCGGCAGGGGAAACCATATATTTT
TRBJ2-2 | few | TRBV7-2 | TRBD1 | CASSRDRTGELFF | TGTGCCAGCAGCCGGGACAGGACCGGGGAGCTGTTTTTT